Listed below are T cell receptor beta chains from one sample, sequenced in a study of shared clonotypes between healthy human individuals. Profiling relied on immunoSEQ multiplex PCR, and the TCRdb table lists in-frame clones only, not all of them. This table has some 2.4 million clones, 93% appearing once. The source material was naive CD4+ T cells from PBMCs. Source of these receptors: a man younger than 35 in good health. Some clones in this sample may be carry-over from other donors' samples. The CDR3 runs from the conserved cysteine through the conserved F or W.

TRBV2,TRBJ2-5,CASQKVGRETQYF
TRBV27,TRBJ1-5,CASSLSRRQGVQLTKSKPQHF
TRBV6-1,TRBJ1-5,CASRTQGAIQPQHF
TRBV30,TRBJ1-1,CAWSVSTGINTEAFF
TRBV7-9,TRBJ2-3,CASIRTGVRDTQYF
TRBV19,TRBJ1-5,CASRRGQGAGQPQHF
TRBV7-2,TRBJ2-3,CAGLADTDTQYF
TRBV5-1,TRBJ1-1,CASSLWGMNTEAFF
TRBV4-1,TRBJ2-7,CASSPFGNEQYF
TRBV19,TRBJ2-1,CASRPSLRLAPDNEQFF
TRBV5-1,TRBJ2-1,CASSVLREQFF
TRBV9,TRBJ2-7,CASSVGSGPPFYEQYF
TRBV5-1,TRBJ1-3,CASSLGPVSSGNTIYF
TRBV5-5,TRBJ1-1,CASSLRQGNTEAFF
TRBV7-8,TRBJ2-5,CASSLDGTAQYF
TRBV5-1,TRBJ1-2,CASSLLGQAGYTF
TRBV28,TRBJ2-2,CASSFGRGSGSINTGELFF
TRBV29-1,TRBJ2-7,CSVEMMSGEQYF
TRBV5-8,TRBJ2-3,CASSLGTEDTQYF
TRBV19,TRBJ1-2,CASSRQGLSYGYTF
TRBV19,TRBJ2-3,CASNLAGFGTDTQYF
TRBV29-1,TRBJ2-1,CSVVSGSKPFITYNEQFF
TRBV9,TRBJ1-2,CASSVGNGGYTF
TRBV18,TRBJ2-3,CASSPLAGSTDTQYF
TRBV7-9,TRBJ2-5,CASSPPAGAGGPLETQYF
TRBV5-5,TRBJ2-7,CASSLVPGTYEQYF
TRBV11-2,TRBJ2-3,CASSLGLDTQYF
TRBV19,TRBJ2-2,CASSIGWRETNTGELFF
TRBV5-6,TRBJ2-1,CASSLDWNSPGGQFF
TRBV7-8,TRBJ1-6,CASSGIHRVSPLHF
TRBV6-5,TRBJ2-1,CASRNPGPHRNEQFF
TRBV6-5,TRBJ1-2,CASTLYLGTHYGYTF
TRBV2,TRBJ2-7,CASNQVTSYEQYF
TRBV19,TRBJ2-7,CASSISAPGVYEQYF
TRBV7-3,TRBJ1-1,CASSFGGNTEAFF